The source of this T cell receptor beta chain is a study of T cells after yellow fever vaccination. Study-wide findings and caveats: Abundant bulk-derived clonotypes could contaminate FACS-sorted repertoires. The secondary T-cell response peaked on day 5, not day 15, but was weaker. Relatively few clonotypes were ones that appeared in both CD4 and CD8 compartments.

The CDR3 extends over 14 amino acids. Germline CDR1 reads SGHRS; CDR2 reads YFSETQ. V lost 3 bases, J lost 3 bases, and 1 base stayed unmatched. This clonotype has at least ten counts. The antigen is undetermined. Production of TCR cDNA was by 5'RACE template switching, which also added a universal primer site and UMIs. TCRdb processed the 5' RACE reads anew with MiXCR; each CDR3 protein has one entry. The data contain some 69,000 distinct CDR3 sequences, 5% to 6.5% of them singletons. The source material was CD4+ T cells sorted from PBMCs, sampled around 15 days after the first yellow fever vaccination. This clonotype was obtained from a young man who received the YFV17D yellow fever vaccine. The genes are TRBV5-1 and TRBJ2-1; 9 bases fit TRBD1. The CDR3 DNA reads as TGCGCCAGCAGCTGGGGACAGGGCTACAATGAGCAGTTCTTC. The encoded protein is CASSWGQGYNEQFF.